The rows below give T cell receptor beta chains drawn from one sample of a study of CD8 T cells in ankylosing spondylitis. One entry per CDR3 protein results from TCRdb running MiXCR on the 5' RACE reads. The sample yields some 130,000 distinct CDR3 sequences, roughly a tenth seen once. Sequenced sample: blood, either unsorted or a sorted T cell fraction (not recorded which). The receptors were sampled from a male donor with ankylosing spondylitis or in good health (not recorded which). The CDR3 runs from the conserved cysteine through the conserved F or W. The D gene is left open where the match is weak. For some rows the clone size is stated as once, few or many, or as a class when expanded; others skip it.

CASSLRGLADTQYF,TGTGCCAGCAGCTTAAGGGGGCTTGCAGATACGCAGTATTTT,TRBV7-3,TRBJ2-3,many,.
CASSSNRGHYEQYF,TGTGCCAGCAGCTCCAACAGGGGGCACTACGAGCAGTACTTC,TRBV7-8,TRBJ2-7,few,TRBD1
CASSKGLADDNEQFF,TGTGCTAGCAGCAAAGGACTAGCGGACGACAATGAGCAGTTCTTC,TRBV7-7,TRBJ2-1,many,TRBD2
CASSPVAGRETQYF,TGTGCCAGCAGCCCGGTGGCAGGGCGGGAGACCCAGTACTTC,TRBV5-6,TRBJ2-5,.,.
CASSLASPYNEQFF,TGTGCCAGCAGCTTAGCGAGTCCCTACAATGAGCAGTTCTTC,TRBV7-9,TRBJ2-1,many,.
CASGLDHLSGNEQFF,TGTGCCAGCGGACTGGACCACCTTTCTGGGAATGAGCAGTTCTTC,TRBV7-2,TRBJ2-1,.,.
CASSLFGTGEDEQYF,TGTGCCAGCAGCTTATTTGGGACAGGGGAAGACGAGCAGTACTTC,TRBV7-2,TRBJ2-7,.,TRBD1
CATSDSRTRTDTQYF,TGTGCCACCAGTGATTCAAGGACTCGCACAGATACGCAGTATTTT,TRBV24-1,TRBJ2-3,.,.
CASSLSGNQETQYF,TGCGCCAGCAGCTTGTCAGGCAACCAAGAGACCCAGTACTTC,TRBV5-1,TRBJ2-5,many,.
CASSFLRGMNTEAFF,TGTGCCAGCAGCTTCCTACGGGGAATGAACACTGAAGCTTTCTTT,TRBV7-2,TRBJ1-1,many,.
CASRGSANTGELFF,TGTGCCAGCAGAGGGTCGGCGAACACCGGGGAGCTGTTTTTT,TRBV28,TRBJ2-2,.,.
CASSFRTYNEQFF,TGTGCCAGCAGTTTCAGGACCTACAATGAGCAGTTCTTC,TRBV27,TRBJ2-1,many,.
CAICLDRLAGIPYNEQFF,TGTGCCATCTGTTTAGATCGGCTAGCGGGTATTCCCTACAATGAGCAGTTCTTC,TRBV2,TRBJ2-1,.,TRBD2
CASSTGDQGQPQHF,TGTGCCAGCAGCACAGGGGATCAGGGTCAGCCCCAGCATTTT,TRBV21-1,TRBJ1-5,many,.
CASSQERDSYEQYF,TGTGCCAGCAGCCAAGAACGAGACAGCTACGAGCAGTACTTC,TRBV4-2,TRBJ2-7,.,.
CASSLSNTEAFF,TGTGCCAGCAGCCTCTCGAACACTGAAGCTTTCTTT,TRBV9,TRBJ1-1,.,.
CSARDRMRGEKLFF,TGCAGTGCTAGAGATCGGATGAGGGGTGAAAAACTGTTTTTT,TRBV20-1,TRBJ1-4,many,.
CASSSPGLAGFSYEQYF,TGTGCCAGCAGCTCCCCGGGACTAGCGGGGTTTTCCTACGAGCAGTACTTC,TRBV7-2,TRBJ2-7,many,TRBD2
CASSFLSTGGRSDTQYF,TGTGCCAGCAGCTTCCTTTCGACAGGGGGTAGGTCGGATACGCAGTATTTT,TRBV7-2,TRBJ2-3,.,TRBD1
CATSRKTSGGWGTDTQYF,TGTGCCACCAGCAGAAAGACTAGCGGGGGGTGGGGCACAGATACGCAGTATTTT,TRBV15,TRBJ2-3,many,TRBD2
CASSFGFSNEKLFF,TGTGCCAGCAGTTTTGGGTTTTCCAATGAAAAACTGTTTTTT,TRBV27,TRBJ1-4,many,.
CSARPGASVEYEQYF,TGCAGTGCTAGACCGGGGGCTAGCGTTGAATACGAGCAGTACTTC,TRBV20-1,TRBJ2-7,many,.
CATSDSGQNPYEQYF,TGTGCCACCAGTGATTCGGGACAGAATCCGTACGAGCAGTACTTC,TRBV24-1,TRBJ2-7,many,TRBD1
CASSPPGRDYGYTF,TGTGCCAGCTCACCACCTGGTAGAGACTATGGCTACACCTTC,TRBV18,TRBJ1-2,many,.
CASSSTYGPVLNFF,TGTGCCAGCAGTTCAACGTATGGTCCCGTTTTAAATTTCTTC,TRBV28,TRBJ2-5,many,.
CASSPGGNQPQHF,TGTGCCAGCAGCCCGGGGGGCAATCAGCCCCAGCATTTT,TRBV7-8,TRBJ1-5,many,.